A single sample is the source of the 19 T cell receptor beta chains below, sequenced in a study of beta chain features in type 1 diabetes. Expressed TCRB transcripts got sequenced, as all isolated RNA was reverse transcribed. TCRdb's copy holds only in-frame clones and misses some; the assay was immunoSEQ multiplex PCR. The repertoire has under 300,000 clones, 25% to 35% of them found once; the top ten carry more than 3%. Sequencing was done on a sample of central memory CD4+ T cells from blood. Every receptor here comes from a man aged 25-40 years in good health.

V gene TRBV13 combines with J gene TRBJ2-3; TRBD1 matches 9 bases. CDR1 is PRHDT and CDR2 is FYEKMQ in the germline V gene (reference sequence). V lost 6 bases, J lost 0 bases, and 7 bases stayed unmatched. CDR3 size: 16 residues. The CDR3 nucleotides read TGTGCCAGCAGTGCCGGGACAGGGAAAAGCACAGATACGCAGTATTTT. It translates to CASSAGTGKSTDTQYF.

For this clone: Within the sample, other DNA sequences also encode this same CDR3. The chain is built from TRBV4-1 and TRBJ1-6; 7 positions agree with TRBD1. CDR1 and CDR2 (germline): MGHRA, YSYEKL. There are 17 residues in the CDR3. The junction had 10 bases not matched to a gene; V was cut back by 0 bases and J by 8 bases. The CDR3 sequence: CASSQDREGGLDSPLHF. The DNA for the CDR3 is TGCGCCAGCAGCCAAGATCGGGAAGGGGGCTTAGATTCACCCCTCCACTTT.

Of note for this clone: This specimen includes other DNA sequences encoding the same CDR3. The chain links TRBV2 to TRBJ2-3; D ambiguous. Trimming removed 5 bases from V and 2 bases from J, with 5 bases in between. Per the germline V gene, CDR1 is SNHLY and CDR2 is FYNNEI. This CDR3 region has 12 residues. The CDR3 is CASSRNTDTQYF. The CDR3 DNA reads as TGTGCCAGCAGTAGGAACACAGATACGCAGTATTTT.

This sequence joins TRBV25-1 and TRBJ1-1; D is uncertain. Germline V gene sequence: CDR1 MGHDK, CDR2 SYGVNS. The CDR3 extends over 12 amino acids. The V gene lost 5 bases and the J gene lost 1 base, with 5 bases spanning the gap. The CDR3 reads CASSRPNTEAFF. The CDR3 DNA reads TGTGCCAGCAGTAGGCCGAACACTGAAGCTTTCTTT.

V and J are TRBV29-1 and TRBJ2-7, with D possibly being TRBD2 (6 bases). Trimming stripped 4 bases from V and 2 bases from J, with 15 bases between. CDR1 is SQVTM, CDR2 ANQGSEA, per germline. The CDR3 spans 14 residues. The CDR3 DNA sequence: TGCAGCGTTGCGTCCAGGGAGGCTACCTACGAGCAGTACTTC. It yields the protein CSVASREATYEQYF.

The rearrangement uses TRBV28 and TRBJ2-7, with a possible D match to TRBD1 (6 bases). The germline V and J ends were trimmed by 8 bases and 0 bases, with 14 bases remaining between them. In germline, CDR1 is MDHEN, CDR2 SYDVKM. CDR3 length equals 14 residues. CDR3 nucleotides: TGTGCCAGCTTGACAGGCAGCAGCTCCTACGAGCAGTACTTC. Encoded protein: CASLTGSSSYEQYF.

This clone was counted a few times. V and J are TRBV15 and TRBJ1-6; possible D gene TRBD1, 6 bases. The CDR3 spans 17 residues. Trimming took 11 bases from V and 7 from J, leaving 27 bases between them. Germline CDR1 LNHNV, CDR2 YYDKDF (reference sequence). The CDR3 sequence: CAPRERTEKYKNSPLHF. The DNA of the CDR3 is TGTGCCCCCCGGGAGAGGACAGAGAAATACAAAAATTCACCCCTCCACTTT.

The J gene is TRBJ2-1, the V gene TRBV28; 8 positions agree with TRBD2. The germline V gene encodes CDR1 MDHEN and CDR2 SYDVKM. The CDR3 runs 15 residues. V lost 5 bases, J lost 7 bases, and 10 bases stayed unmatched. Written as DNA, the CDR3 is TGTGCCAGCAGTCCAGGCGGGGGGAGGCTGAATGAGCAGTTCTTC. Translation gives CASSPGGGRLNEQFF.

In this sample, this clone turned up a few times. The chain couples TRBV5-1 to TRBJ2-5; 9 positions agree with TRBD1. Looked up from germline, CDR1 is SGHRS and CDR2 is YFSETQ. V lost 2 bases and J lost 5; bases outside the gene matches: 10. This CDR3 has 16 residues. This CDR3 is CASSFSDRGGRETQYF. CDR3 DNA sequence: TGCGCCAGCAGCTTCTCTGACAGGGGGGGCCGGGAGACCCAGTACTTC.

This sequence joins TRBV27 and TRBJ2-7, with D tentatively TRBD1 or TRBD2 (5 bases each). In germline, CDR1 is MNHEY, CDR2 SMNVEV (reference sequence). This CDR3 region has 14 residues. Trimming took off 8 bases at V and 6 bases at J, with 20 bases between the two ends. Written as DNA, the CDR3 is TGTGCCAGCGCCCCCGGGACGCACCCCCGCGAGCAGTACTTC. Translating it yields CASAPGTHPREQYF.

The J gene is TRBJ1-5, the V gene TRBV7-2; D gene ambiguous. The germline V gene has CDR1 SGHTA and CDR2 FQGNSA. The CDR3 totals 14 residues. V lost 4 bases and J lost 5, with 12 bases in between. CDR3 in DNA: TGTGCCAGCAGCTCGGGGAGCCGGCATCAGCCCCAGCATTTT. The encoded protein is CASSSGSRHQPQHF.

This clone came up a few times. The genes are TRBV28 and TRBJ2-7; D might be TRBD2 (6 bases). CDR3 length: 14 residues. Germline V CDR1 and CDR2: MDHEN, SYDVKM. V lost 10 bases to trimming and J lost 3 bases, with 19 bases between them. The CDR3 here is CATFAPLEGYEQYF. The CDR3 nucleotides are TGTGCCACCTTCGCCCCATTGGAGGGCTACGAGCAGTACTTC.

This clone was seen at least ten times. Here the CDR3 DNA reads TGCGCCAGCAGCTTGGCCGGGACTAGCGAAGAGACCCAGTACTTC. Its translation: CASSLAGTSEETQYF. The chain carries TRBV5-1 and TRBJ2-5, with 10 bases fitting TRBD2. The CDR3 contains 15 residues. V shed 0 bases, J shed 3 bases, and the junction held 2 bases outside the gene matches. CDR1 is SGHRS, CDR2 YFSETQ, per germline.

This clone was detected only a few times. The chain links TRBV7-2 to TRBJ1-6; D is undetermined. The CDR3 spans 15 residues. CDR1 is SGHTA and CDR2 is FQGNSA in the germline V gene. Trimming took 1 base from V and 7 from J, leaving 11 bases between them. The CDR3: CASSLVRPQNSPLHF. DNA for the CDR3: TGTGCCAGCAGCTTAGTGAGGCCACAGAATTCACCCCTCCACTTT.

The table lists this clone with a few counts. The chain links TRBV29-1 to TRBJ2-6; D gene unclear. CDR3 length: 15 residues. Per germline, CDR1 SQVTM and CDR2 ANQGSEA. V lost 6 bases, J lost 0 bases, and 12 bases lay in between. The CDR3 DNA sequence: TGCAGCGTCCGAGCCGTAAACTCTGGGGCCAACGTCCTGACTTTC. Translated: CSVRAVNSGANVLTF.

The chain employs TRBV2 and TRBJ2-7; 12 nucleotides line up with TRBD1. The CDR3 is made up of 13 amino acids. CDR1 and CDR2 from the germline V gene are SNHLY and FYNNEI. Trimming removed 6 bases from V and 6 bases from J; junction bases left unmatched: 3. The CDR3 here is CASRGTGGGEQYF. The CDR3 DNA is TGTGCCAGCAGGGGGACAGGGGGCGGCGAGCAGTACTTC.

The J gene is TRBJ1-1, the V gene TRBV5-6; D unclear. V was cut by 4 bases and J by 0 bases, with 10 bases left in between. Germline values: CDR1 SGHDT, CDR2 YYEEEE. This CDR3 comprises 14 residues. Here the CDR3 reads CASSLKHMNTEAFF. The DNA of the CDR3 is TGTGCCAGCAGCCTCAAACACATGAACACTGAAGCTTTCTTT.

V is TRBV25-1 and J is TRBJ2-7; TRBD2 is a possible D gene (6 bases). The CDR3 covers 17 residues. Germline CDR1 MGHDK, CDR2 SYGVNS. V was shortened by 4 bases and J by 3 bases, with 22 bases between the two germline ends. CDR3 loop: CASSAAHQGRPIYEQYF. CDR3 bases: TGTGCCAGCAGTGCGGCTCACCAAGGGAGGCCGATCTACGAGCAGTACTTC.

This clone appeared a few times. V usage is TRBV4-3 and J usage is TRBJ1-2; D is ambiguous. Trimming left V 5 bases short and J 7 bases short, with 17 bases between. Looked up from germline, CDR1 is LGHNA and CDR2 is YSLEER. CDR3 size: 14 residues. CDR3 residues: CASSATLGSPGYTF. The DNA for the CDR3 is TGCGCCAGCAGCGCGACCCTCGGGAGCCCTGGCTACACCTTC.